This entry lists 20 T cell receptor beta chains sequenced from one sample in a study of T cells in localized non-small cell lung cancer. TCRdb's copy holds only in-frame clones and misses some; the assay was immunoSEQ multiplex PCR. This sample has thousands of clones; 40% occur once, and the top ten carry about 9%. This specimen consisted of lung tumor tissue, obtained before any cancer treatment. The source is a male donor older than 55 with stage II squamous cell lung carcinoma.

There are a few counts of this clone. This chain links TRBV28 with TRBJ1-2, with a weak D call TRBD1 (5 bases). With 4 bases removed from V and 4 bases from J, the gap between germline ends came to 25 bases. Germline V lookup: CDR1 MDHEN, CDR2 SYDVKM. This CDR3 has 18 residues. This chain's CDR3 is CASSSPGPRSFRVYGYTF. DNA of the CDR3: TGTGCCAGCAGTTCCCCGGGACCGCGTTCGTTTAGGGTCTATGGCTACACCTTC.

There are a few counts of this clone. The V and J genes are TRBV10-3 and TRBJ2-1, with 10 nucleotides matching TRBD1. The V and J ends lost 0 bases and 7 bases, in that order; junction bases with no gene match: 12. Germline CDR1 ENHRY, CDR2 SYGVKD. The CDR3 has 18 residues. The CDR3 DNA reads as TGTGCCATCAGTGAGTCGTACCTTTTCGGACAGGGGGATAATGAGCAGTTCTTC. Amino acid sequence: CAISESYLFGQGDNEQFF.

The chain combines TRBV2 with TRBJ2-7, with a tentative D call TRBD1 (5 bases). Germline values: CDR1 SNHLY, CDR2 FYNNEI. V was trimmed by 6 bases and J by 0 bases, leaving 9 bases between them. The CDR3 runs to 13 residues. The CDR3 sequence is CASRDDSSYEQYF. Here the CDR3 DNA reads TGTGCCAGCAGGGACGACAGCTCCTACGAGCAGTACTTC.

By share, this clone ranks as medium-sized. J is TRBJ1-1 and V is TRBV6-8; D gene ambiguous. Per the germline V gene, CDR1 is MNHGY and CDR2 is SAAAGT. The CDR3 covers 14 residues. Trimming shortened V by 8 bases and J by 6 bases, and 19 bases separated the two germline ends. CDR3 nucleotide sequence: TGTGCCAGCTCCACAGAGGGTAGCGTGCCTGAAGCTTTCTTT. Protein sequence: CASSTEGSVPEAFF.

V is TRBV9 and J is TRBJ2-7, with D perhaps matching TRBD1 (6 bases). Trimming left V 4 bases short and J 6 bases short, with 11 bases between. This CDR3 has 12 residues. In germline, CDR1 is SGDLS, CDR2 YYNGEE. CDR3 bases: TGTGCCAGCAGCTCCCTAGGGGGCGAGCAGTACTTC. This encodes CASSSLGGEQYF.

This rearrangement joins TRBV14 to TRBJ2-1; TRBD1 agrees at 11 bases. The length of the CDR3 is 16 residues. J lost 9 bases, V lost 2 bases, and 9 bases had no gene match. Germline values: CDR1 SGHDN, CDR2 FVKESK. DNA for the CDR3: TGTGCCAGCAGCCAACAGACCGGACAGGGGGCTTTTGAGCAGTTCTTC. It codes for CASSQQTGQGAFEQFF.

The genes are TRBV18 and TRBJ2-7; D may correspond to TRBD1 or TRBD2 (5 bases each). CDR1 is KGHSH and CDR2 is LQKENI in the germline V gene. The V and J ends lost 2 bases and 9 bases respectively, with 11 bases between them. CDR3 length: 12 amino acids. The CDR3 bases are TGTGCCAGCTCACCAGGAACGAGGGGGCAGTACTTC. It is translated as CASSPGTRGQYF.

This clone qualifies as medium-sized. The chain joins TRBV6-8 to TRBJ2-3, with TRBD1 matching 7 bases. CDR1 MNHGY and CDR2 SAAAGT come from the germline V gene. With 5 bases clipped from V and 3 bases from J, the junction kept 2 bases outside the gene matches. The CDR3 runs 13 residues. The CDR3 spells CASSNRGTDTQYF. CDR3 nucleotides: TGTGCCAGCAGTAACAGGGGTACAGATACGCAGTATTTT.

The V call is TRBV28, the J call TRBJ1-2, with D unresolved. The CDR3 consists of 13 residues. Per germline, CDR1 MDHEN and CDR2 SYDVKM. With 7 bases removed from V and 3 bases from J, the gap between germline ends came to 12 bases. DNA for the CDR3: TGTGCCAGCACCGTACGGGCAGACTATGGCTACACCTTC. Translation gives CASTVRADYGYTF.

This clone was seen a single time. J is TRBJ1-1 and V is TRBV28; D is possibly TRBD1 (5 bases). V shed 6 bases and J shed 2 bases, with 7 bases lying between them. Germline CDR1 is MDHEN and CDR2 is SYDVKM. The CDR3 length is 12 residues. CDR3 in DNA: TGTGCCAGCAGGGGGGGAAACACTGAAGCTTTCTTT. This sequence encodes CASRGGNTEAFF.

The CDR3 protein is CASSLGHPETQYF. CDR3 coding DNA: TGTGCCAGCAGTTTAGGGCACCCCGAGACCCAGTACTTC. The rearrangement uses TRBV28 and TRBJ2-5, with D unresolved. Trimming cost V 2 bases and J 5 bases, with 9 bases left between them. Per the germline V gene, CDR1 is MDHEN and CDR2 is SYDVKM. This CDR3 comprises 13 residues. Full variable domain (rest looked up from reference TRBV28 and TRBJ2-5): DVKVTQSSRYLVKRTGEKVFLECVQDMDHENMFWYRQDPGLGLRLIYFSYDVKMKEKGDIPEGYSVSREKKERFSLILESASTNQTSMYLCASSLGHPETQYFGPGTRLLVL.

This clone counts as medium-sized. The gene calls are TRBV11-3 and TRBJ1-2; D gene ambiguous. Trimming pared 3 bases from V and 4 bases from J, leaving 15 bases between. The CDR3 has 15 amino acids. Germline CDR1 is SGHNT and CDR2 is YENEEA. The CDR3: CASSFTGGLSYGYTF. In DNA, the CDR3 is TGTGCCAGCAGCTTTACCGGTGGTTTGAGCTATGGCTACACCTTC.

This clone was found a few times. The chain uses TRBV27 and TRBJ2-2; D might be TRBD2 (5 bases). The CDR3 runs 15 residues. Germline V gene sequence: CDR1 MNHEY, CDR2 SMNVEV (reference sequence). Trimming stripped 6 bases from V and 6 bases from J, with 17 bases between. The CDR3 region has the DNA TGTGCCAGCAGCCTTATCGGAGGAGGCGCCGGGGAGCTGTTTTTT. As protein: CASSLIGGGAGELFF.

V is TRBV28 and J is TRBJ2-7; 10 nucleotides align to TRBD2. From germline, CDR1 is MDHEN and CDR2 SYDVKM. The V segment lost 6 bases and the J segment 0 bases; nucleotides outside the gene matches: 5. The CDR3 loop spans 15 amino acids. DNA of the CDR3: TGTGCCAGCAGCAGTAGACTAGCGGGCTCCTACGAGCAGTACTTC. Its protein is CASSSRLAGSYEQYF.

The gene calls are TRBV28 and TRBJ1-2; D may be TRBD1 (6 bases). There are 12 residues in the CDR3. The germline V and J ends were trimmed by 6 bases and 4 bases, with 9 bases remaining between them. Germline CDR1 is MDHEN and CDR2 is SYDVKM. The CDR3 DNA reads as TGTGCCAGCAGGCGGACAGTCTATGGCTACACCTTC. Amino acid sequence: CASRRTVYGYTF.

This chain links TRBV19 with TRBJ1-5, with D perhaps matching TRBD1 (5 bases). With 6 bases removed from V and 2 bases from J, the gap between germline ends came to 11 bases. In germline, CDR1 is LNHDA, CDR2 SQIVND (reference sequence). The CDR3 has 14 amino acids. The CDR3 DNA reads as TGTGCCAGTAGGGGGGATATAGGCAATCAGCCCCAGCATTTT. It specifies CASRGDIGNQPQHF.

The rearrangement joins TRBV18 to TRBJ2-5; 8 positions match TRBD1. This CDR3 has 15 amino acids. From germline, CDR1 is KGHSH and CDR2 LQKENI. V gave up 3 bases and J gave up 2 bases; unmatched junction bases: 5. In nucleotides, the CDR3 is TGTGCCAGCTCACCGCCGGGACAGGCTCAAGAGACCCAGTACTTC. It is translated as CASSPPGQAQETQYF. The complete variable domain, with remaining parts taken from reference TRBV18 and TRBJ2-5, reads NAGVMQNPRHLVRRRGQEARLRCSPMKGHSHVYWYRQLPEEGLKFMVYLQKENIIDESGMPKERFSAEFPKEGPSILRIQQVVRGDSAAYFCASSPPGQAQETQYFGPGTRLLVL.

The chain has TRBV28 and TRBJ2-7, with a weak D call TRBD2 (5 bases). Germline V gene lookup returns CDR1 MDHEN and CDR2 SYDVKM. The V end lost 4 bases, the J end lost 7 bases, and 14 bases lay between the germline ends. This CDR3 is 13 amino acids long. The CDR3 reads CASSSADAWEQYF. CDR3 DNA sequence: TGTGCCAGCAGTTCAGCGGACGCCTGGGAGCAGTACTTC.

The V call is TRBV19, the J call TRBJ1-1; 12 nucleotides align to TRBD1. CDR3 length: 17 amino acids. Germline trimming cut 3 bases from V and 4 bases from J; bases unmatched to any gene: 9. Germline V gene sequence: CDR1 LNHDA, CDR2 SQIVND (reference sequence). This chain's CDR3 is CASSMVGDRGRSTEAFF. CDR3 DNA: TGTGCCAGTAGTATGGTGGGGGACAGGGGGCGGAGCACTGAAGCTTTCTTT.

The chain is built from TRBV19 and TRBJ2-2; D is undetermined. Trimming shortened V by 5 bases and J by 0 bases, and 7 bases separated the two germline ends. The CDR3 spans 14 residues. Germline assignment: CDR1 LNHDA and CDR2 SQIVND (reference sequence). CDR3 protein: CASSYGPNTGELFF. Written as DNA, the CDR3 is TGTGCCAGTAGTTATGGGCCGAACACCGGGGAGCTGTTTTTT.